This TCR beta chain comes out of a study of cytomegalovirus exposure and HLA in healthy donors. Study-wide points: The study designated 150 to 200 TCR beta chains cytomegalovirus-associated.

PCR employed 60 Vbeta and 13 Jbeta primers. The table came from immunoSEQ multiplex PCR; TCRdb's copy has only in-frame clones and leaves some out. The repertoire holds around 55,000 clones, with around three quarters as singletons. V shed 4 bases and J shed 5 bases, with 17 bases lying between them. The CDR3 sequence is 15 residues long. CDR1 and CDR2 from the germline V gene are MGHRA and YSYEKL. For this clone: Antigen: not known.

The chain uses TRBV4-1 and TRBJ2-5, with D possibly TRBD2 on 6 matching bases. This receptor was taken from a female donor in good health and CMV-seronegative. The specimen was PBMCs. CDR3 bases: TGCGCCAGCAGCCCGGAATGGGGGGTCTTGGAGACCCAGTACTTC. This translates into CASSPEWGVLETQYF.